The 32 T cell receptor beta chains below all came from one sample that was sequenced in a study of T cell repertoires in cytomegalovirus infection (dated by TCRdb to the late 2010s). The listed sequencing device is Illumina HiSeq 1500. TCRdb applied fastp at Q25 and MiXCR to the public reads, then kept only in-frame beta chains. A single entry per CDR3 protein holds the most common genes and DNA from its merged rows. Present in this sample are more than 500,000 distinct CDR3 sequences, approximately 15% of which were seen just once. Of the sample, 20% to 30% falls within the top ten clones. The sequencing sample was made of CD8+ T cells from PBMCs. The source is a human donor in good health (CMV status not recorded). Some clones in this sample may be carry-over from other donors' samples.

This clonotype was seen only a few times. V is TRBV23-1 and J is TRBJ2-4, with D possibly being TRBD2 (6 bases). TRBV23-1 is annotated as an ORF whose role is uncertain. The CDR3 length is 17 residues. Trimming removed 7 bases from V and 1 base from J, with 20 bases in between. CDR3 region: CASTSIPGGKAKNIQYF. CDR3 sequence (DNA): TGCGCCAGCACCTCAATCCCTGGAGGGAAGGCCAAAAACATTCAGTACTTC.

V usage is TRBV6-5 and J usage is TRBJ2-1; D possibly corresponds to TRBD1 (5 bases). This CDR3 has 16 residues. From germline, CDR1 is MNHEY and CDR2 SVGAGI. V dropped 0 bases and J dropped 3 bases, with 12 bases sitting between them. Here the CDR3 reads CASSYSSPGNYNEQFF. The DNA of the CDR3 is TGTGCCAGCAGTTACTCATCGCCAGGGAACTACAATGAGCAGTTCTTC.

This clonotype was seen repeatedly, ten times or more. The V gene is TRBV7-8, the J gene TRBJ2-7; no reliable D call. CDR1 SGHVS and CDR2 FQNEAQ come from the germline V gene. The CDR3 is made up of 13 amino acids. V was shortened by 0 bases and J by 4 bases, with 7 bases between the two germline ends. The CDR3 nucleotides are TGTGCCAGCAGCTTAGCGTTGGAGTACGAGCAGTACTTC. This codes for CASSLALEYEQYF.

In DNA, the CDR3 is TGCGCCAGCAGCTACCTGGGACAGGGGAAAACCGGGGAGCTGTTTTTT. Amino acids: CASSYLGQGKTGELFF. This chain links TRBV5-1 with TRBJ2-2; 10 bases align to TRBD1. The CDR3 covers 16 residues. Unmatched junction bases numbered 7, after V lost 3 bases and J lost 5 bases. Germline loops: CDR1 SGHRS, CDR2 YFSETQ.

Regarding this clonotype: Germline is not matched at one junction end, which may reflect a read error. The rearrangement uses TRBV14 and TRBJ1-2; 7 bases agree with TRBD1. The CDR3 is 13 amino acids. Looked up from germline, CDR1 is SGHDN and CDR2 is FVKESK. CDR3 bases: TGTGCCAGCAGCCAGACGAAGGGGGCTGGCTACCCCTTC. Its translation is CASSQTKGAGYPF.

This clonotype was recorded at least ten times. The V call is TRBV19, the J call TRBJ2-1; the D is unclear. There are 12 residues in the CDR3. The V end was cut by 3 bases, the J end by 9 bases, with 9 bases between. Germline lookup yields CDR1 LNHDA and CDR2 SQIVND (reference sequence). The CDR3: CASSIGGTEQFF. In DNA form, the CDR3 reads TGTGCCAGTAGTATTGGCGGTACTGAGCAGTTCTTC. Full variable domain (outside the CDR3, taken from reference TRBV19 and TRBJ2-1): DGGITQSPKYLFRKEGQNVTLSCEQNLNHDAMYWYRQDPGQGLRLIYYSQIVNDFQKGDIAEGYSVSREKKESFPLTVTSAQKNPTAFYLCASSIGGTEQFFGPGTRLTVL.

The rearrangement joins TRBV11-2 to TRBJ2-4, with D perhaps TRBD2 (5 bases). Trimming stripped 4 bases from V and 8 bases from J, with 9 bases between. Germline assignment: CDR1 SGHAT and CDR2 FQNNGV. The CDR3 is 12 amino acids. CDR3 nucleotide sequence: TGTGCCAGCAGCTACCGGGAATACATTCAGTACTTC. Protein product: CASSYREYIQYF. Using reference TRBV11-2 and TRBJ2-4 for the parts outside the CDR3, the full variable domain is EAGVAQSPRYKIIEKRQSVAFWCNPISGHATLYWYQQILGQGPKLLIQFQNNGVVDDSQLPKDRFSAERLKGVDSTLKIQPAKLEDSAVYLCASSYREYIQYFGAGTRLSVL.

On this clonotype: Likely a read error: the CDR3 ends without its conserved phenylalanine or tryptophan. Because the CDR3's place on the DNA is in doubt, the DNA is left out and the CDR3 is given as listed by TCRdb. The chain couples TRBV28 to TRBJ2-7; TRBD1 is the table's D call, not checked against the DNA. The germline V gene encodes CDR1 MDHEN and CDR2 SYDVKM. A total of 11 residues make up the CDR3, ends included. The CDR3 sequence: CASSLGQATQI.

This clonotype was seen only a few times. The V call is TRBV5-1, the J call TRBJ2-3; D uncertain. CDR1 is SGHRS and CDR2 is YFSETQ in the germline V gene. The V gene lost 0 bases and the J gene lost 6 bases, with 11 bases spanning the gap. CDR3 size: 14 residues. The CDR3 loop reads CASSLAASRDTQYF. The CDR3 nucleotides read TGCGCCAGCAGCTTGGCTGCATCGAGGGATACGCAGTATTTT.

This clonotype was detected ten times or more. The genes are TRBV28 and TRBJ1-2; no clear D gene. This CDR3 has 14 amino acids. Trimming removed 3 bases from V and 8 bases from J, with 16 bases in between. Germline V lookup: CDR1 MDHEN, CDR2 SYDVKM. The CDR3 DNA reads as TGTGCCAGCAGTTTCATGGTCCCCGGTCGCGGCTACACCTTC. It codes for CASSFMVPGRGYTF.

The sample holds many counts of this clonotype. The V call is TRBV19, the J call TRBJ1-1, with 7 bases identical to TRBD1. The length of the CDR3 is 15 residues. Looked up from germline, CDR1 is LNHDA and CDR2 is SQIVND (reference sequence). V shed 5 bases and J 0 bases; nucleotides not matched to a gene: 6. In nucleotides, the CDR3 is TGTGCCAGTAGTGTACAGGGGCAGCTGAACACTGAAGCTTTCTTT. Amino acids: CASSVQGQLNTEAFF. Full variable domain (remainder filled in from reference TRBV19 and TRBJ1-1): DGGITQSPKYLFRKEGQNVTLSCEQNLNHDAMYWYRQDPGQGLRLIYYSQIVNDFQKGDIAEGYSVSREKKESFPLTVTSAQKNPTAFYLCASSVQGQLNTEAFFGQGTRLTVV.

This clonotype was seen many times. The V and J genes are TRBV28 and TRBJ1-5; D might be TRBD1 (6 bases). In germline, CDR1 is MDHEN, CDR2 SYDVKM. The V end was cut by 2 bases, the J end by 3 bases, with 11 bases between. This CDR3 has 15 amino acids. The CDR3 here is CASSLSQGHNQPQHF. DNA for the CDR3: TGTGCCAGCAGTTTAAGCCAGGGGCACAATCAGCCCCAGCATTTT.

This clonotype came up once. The chain couples TRBV27 to TRBJ2-1; TRBD1 or TRBD2 may be the D gene (5 bases each). Germline values: CDR1 MNHEY, CDR2 SMNVEV (reference sequence). This CDR3 contains 15 residues. Trimming pared 7 bases from V and 12 bases from J, leaving 25 bases between. CDR3 region: CASTYTGLGFDVQFF. CDR3 nucleotides: TGTGCCAGCACGTACACAGGACTGGGTTTCGATGTGCAGTTCTTC.

This clonotype showed up many times. The J gene is TRBJ2-1, the V gene TRBV4-1; 11 bases map to TRBD2. The germline gives CDR1 MGHRA, CDR2 YSYEKL. The CDR3 spans 15 residues. J gave up 5 bases and V 5 bases, and 5 bases lay outside the gene matches. The CDR3 nucleotides are TGCGCCAGCAGCAAAACTAGCGGGGGAGACAATGAGCAGTTCTTC. This codes for CASSKTSGGDNEQFF.

The chain's CDR3 is CASSLRGVNSPLHF. For the CDR3, the DNA is TGTGCCAGCAGCTTACGAGGGGTCAATTCACCCCTCCACTTT. The chain uses TRBV7-3 and TRBJ1-6, with TRBD1 as a possible D gene (5 bases). Germline V CDR1 and CDR2: SGHTA, FQGTGA. The CDR3 extends over 14 amino acids. Between the trimmed V and J ends, which lost 2 bases and 7 bases, there was a span of 9 bases.

J is TRBJ2-2 and V is TRBV28; TRBD1 is a possible D gene (6 bases). This CDR3 has 13 residues. Trimming stripped 3 bases from V and 6 bases from J, with 8 bases between. Germline V lookup: CDR1 MDHEN, CDR2 SYDVKM. In DNA form, the CDR3 reads TGTGCCAGCAGTTTCAGGGGACCCGGGGAGCTGTTTTTT. Translating gives CASSFRGPGELFF.

A remark on this clonotype: A read error is possible here, since a much larger clone lies one base away. V is TRBV7-9 and J is TRBJ2-1; D tentatively fits TRBD1 or TRBD2 (6 bases each). Germline values: CDR1 SEHNR, CDR2 FQNEAQ (reference sequence). The CDR3 is 16 residues long. CDR3 region: CPSSLTGGSSYNEQFF. In DNA, the CDR3 is TGTCCCAGCAGCTTAACCGGGGGCAGCTCCTACAATGAGCAGTTCTTC.

There are many counts of this clonotype. The chain has TRBV27 and TRBJ2-1, with D possibly matching TRBD2 (6 bases). V lost 6 bases and J 2 bases, leaving 20 bases between the germline ends. Germline V gene lookup returns CDR1 MNHEY and CDR2 SMNVEV (reference sequence). The CDR3 is 17 residues long. The CDR3 loop is CASRGLARTRAYNEQFF. The CDR3 nucleotides are TGTGCCAGCAGAGGGCTAGCGAGAACCAGAGCCTACAATGAGCAGTTCTTC.

The chain links TRBV4-2 to TRBJ1-6, with D perhaps TRBD1 (6 bases). The germline V and J ends were trimmed by 5 bases and 5 bases, with 22 bases remaining between them. CDR3 length: 18 amino acids. Germline CDR1 LGHNA, CDR2 YNFKEQ. This chain's CDR3 is CASSLLTGNLEDNSPLHF. CDR3 nucleotides: TGTGCCAGCAGCTTACTGACAGGCAACCTTGAGGATAATTCACCCCTCCACTTT.

This clonotype was observed at least ten times. The chain employs TRBV27 and TRBJ2-2; D remains unclear. Germline V gene sequence: CDR1 MNHEY, CDR2 SMNVEV (reference sequence). Trimming cost V 6 bases and J 4 bases, with 6 bases left between them. This CDR3 contains 12 residues. The CDR3 DNA sequence: TGTGCCAGCAGCCCGATCACCGGGGAGCTGTTTTTT. It yields the protein CASSPITGELFF.

Only a few counts were recorded for this clonotype. V usage is TRBV27 and J usage is TRBJ2-3; TRBD2 might be the D (7 bases). This CDR3 contains 15 residues. V was clipped by 6 bases and J by 2 bases, with 15 bases between them. CDR1 and CDR2 (germline): MNHEY, SMNVEV (reference sequence). As DNA, the CDR3 is TGTGCCAGCAGGACCGGGGGGCCCCACACAGATACGCAGTATTTT. This gives the protein CASRTGGPHTDTQYF.

V usage is TRBV14 and J usage is TRBJ1-2; D uncertain. The CDR3 is 14 amino acids. Trimming shortened V by 0 bases and J by 0 bases, and 5 bases separated the two germline ends. Germline CDR1 reads SGHDN; CDR2 reads FVKESK. The CDR3 sequence: CASSQDRANYGYTF. The CDR3 nucleotides are TGTGCCAGCAGCCAAGACAGAGCTAACTATGGCTACACCTTC.

The V and J genes are TRBV5-1 and TRBJ2-7; D unresolved. Trimming took off 0 bases at V and 3 bases at J, with 10 bases between the two ends. Germline values: CDR1 SGHRS, CDR2 YFSETQ. This CDR3 comprises 14 residues. In DNA, the CDR3 is TGCGCCAGCAGCTTGGAGTCGCGGCGCTACGAGCAGTACTTC. It yields the protein CASSLESRRYEQYF.

The chain employs TRBV29-1 and TRBJ2-7, with unresolved D. Trimming pared 1 base from V and 1 base from J, leaving 8 bases between. Germline CDR1 and CDR2: SQVTM and ANQGSEA. This CDR3 has 13 residues. CDR3 residues: CSVEGSASYEQYF. The CDR3 coding sequence is TGCAGCGTTGAAGGATCAGCATCCTACGAGCAGTACTTC.

This chain links TRBV6-6 with TRBJ2-7; 10 nucleotides agree with TRBD1. J was trimmed by 3 bases and V by 6 bases; bases with no gene match: 8. This CDR3 region has 15 residues. CDR1 and CDR2 (germline): MNHNY, SVGAGI (reference sequence). For the CDR3, the DNA is TGTGCCAGCAGCCAGGACAGGGGGGGCCTCTACGAGCAGTACTTC. It encodes CASSQDRGGLYEQYF.

This clonotype has a single count. This sequence may be a read error, since a much larger clone differs from it by one base. This chain connects TRBV5-4 to TRBJ2-3, with 9 nucleotides matching TRBD2. Germline-derived CDR1 and CDR2 are SGHNT and YYREEE (reference sequence). Trimming removed 2 bases from V and 5 bases from J; junction bases left unmatched: 9. CDR3 length: 16 residues. In nucleotides, the CDR3 is TGTGCCAGCAGCTTCCGCGGGGGGGCACAGGGAGATACGCAGTATTTT. This encodes CASSFRGGAQGDTQYF.

This clonotype was seen a few times. The rearrangement joins TRBV12-5 to TRBJ2-5, with D perhaps TRBD2 (6 bases). CDR3 length equals 12 residues. V lost 6 bases and J 5 bases, leaving 10 bases between the germline ends. The V gene's germline CDR1 is LGHNT and CDR2 FRNRAP. The CDR3 region is CASGEGEETQYF. CDR3 nucleotides: TGTGCTAGTGGGGAGGGAGAGGAGACCCAGTACTTC.

This chain links TRBV13 with TRBJ1-2, with D tentatively TRBD1 (5 bases). The CDR3 consists of 16 residues. Trimming stripped 0 bases from V and 7 bases from J, with 18 bases between. From germline, CDR1 is PRHDT and CDR2 FYEKMQ (reference sequence). The CDR3 DNA reads TGTGCCAGCAGCTTAGGCGACCAGGGATTAATTAGTGGCTACACCTTC. This sequence encodes CASSLGDQGLISGYTF.

The rearrangement joins TRBV7-9 to TRBJ1-1; TRBD1 is a possible D gene (5 bases). V was cut by 5 bases and J by 5 bases, with 12 bases left in between. Germline values: CDR1 SEHNR, CDR2 FQNEAQ (reference sequence). This CDR3 region has 13 residues. The CDR3 nucleotides read TGTGCCAGCAGCGGGGGGAAAGCAACTGAAGCTTTCTTT. Its translation: CASSGGKATEAFF.

The chain couples TRBV7-9 to TRBJ1-1, with D perhaps TRBD1 (5 bases). CDR1 SEHNR and CDR2 FQNEAQ come from the germline V gene (reference sequence). This CDR3 has 12 residues. V was trimmed by 5 bases and J by 8 bases, leaving 12 bases between them. The CDR3 DNA reads TGTGCCAGCAGCCTTCCCTACAGGGAAGCTTTCTTT. Its translation: CASSLPYREAFF.

V usage is TRBV28 and J usage is TRBJ2-1; a weak D match, TRBD1 (6 bases). The germline gives CDR1 MDHEN, CDR2 SYDVKM. V shed 8 bases and J shed 6 bases, with 11 bases lying between them. The CDR3 is 12 amino acids. In nucleotides, the CDR3 is TGTGCCAGCCTGGACAGAACCAATGAGCAGTTCTTC. Its translation is CASLDRTNEQFF.

V usage is TRBV27 and J usage is TRBJ1-1; tentatively, D is TRBD1 (6 bases). Between the trimmed V and J ends, which lost 8 bases and 0 bases, there was a span of 13 bases. The CDR3 extends over 14 amino acids. Germline CDR1 is MNHEY and CDR2 is SMNVEV (reference sequence). Here the CDR3 reads CASGRGGLNTEAFF. CDR3 bases: TGTGCCAGCGGGAGGGGGGGCTTGAACACTGAAGCTTTCTTT.